One sample yielded the 21 T cell receptor beta chains listed below, sequenced in a study of blood T cell repertoires in COVID-19. Libraries were prepared by immunoSEQ multiplex PCR; TCRdb keeps only in-frame clonotypes and omits some of them. The sample records approximately 220,000 clones, around 90% being singletons. Sequenced material: peripheral blood. These receptors originate from a man between 60 and 75 years old with acute or convalescent COVID-19.

This sequence joins TRBV19 and TRBJ2-5, with TRBD2 matching over 12 bases. Germline assignment: CDR1 LNHDA and CDR2 SQIVND (reference sequence). This CDR3 region has 15 residues. V was clipped by 6 bases and J by 1 base; unmatched bases: 3. CDR3 bases: TGTGCCAGTAGGCTACTAGCGGGGGGCCAAGAGACCCAGTACTTC. The encoded protein is CASRLLAGGQETQYF.

J is TRBJ2-1 and V is TRBV3-1 (or the pseudogene TRBV3-2); D is ambiguous. Trimming took 1 base from V and 6 from J, leaving 25 bases between them. The CDR3 spans 19 residues. Germline CDR1 reads LGHDT; CDR2 reads YNNKEL (reference sequence). For the CDR3, the DNA is TGTGCCAGCAGCCAAGTGGCAGGTACCTCCAATCCATCATCCAATGAGCAGTTCTTC. It specifies CASSQVAGTSNPSSNEQFF.

The J gene is TRBJ1-2, the V gene TRBV27, with D hard to call. The CDR3 spans 13 residues. The germline V and J ends were trimmed by 2 bases and 8 bases, with 12 bases remaining between them. Looked up from germline, CDR1 is MNHEY and CDR2 is SMNVEV (reference sequence). CDR3 in DNA: TGTGCCAGCAGTTTAGATAGAGCGGGCGGCTACACCTTC. Amino acids: CASSLDRAGGYTF.

The chain recombines TRBV10-1 with TRBJ1-2; D remains ambiguous. The CDR3 is made up of 15 amino acids. Per germline, CDR1 WNHNN and CDR2 SYGVQD (reference sequence). The V gene lost 4 bases and the J gene lost 2 bases, with 14 bases spanning the gap. CDR3 amino acids: CASSVLRGANYGYTF. The CDR3 DNA is TGCGCCAGCAGTGTTCTTCGGGGAGCGAACTATGGCTACACCTTC.

The chain joins TRBV5-1 to TRBJ2-1, with D possibly TRBD1 on 6 matching bases. The CDR3 covers 17 residues. Germline loops: CDR1 SGHRS, CDR2 YFSETQ. Trimming pared 4 bases from V and 0 bases from J, leaving 17 bases between. The CDR3 sequence: CASSPRDGGLSYNEQFF. In nucleotides, the CDR3 is TGCGCCAGCAGCCCCCGCGATGGGGGCCTCTCCTACAATGAGCAGTTCTTC.

This clone is a singleton in its sample. The gene calls are TRBV15 and TRBJ1-2; 8 nucleotides align to TRBD1. The CDR3 consists of 12 residues. The junction had 2 bases not matched to a gene; V was cut back by 5 bases and J by 6 bases. Per germline, CDR1 LNHNV and CDR2 YYDKDF (reference sequence). CDR3 in amino acids: CATSPTGDGYTF. The DNA of the CDR3 is TGTGCCACCAGCCCGACAGGGGATGGCTACACCTTC. The variable domain in full, completed from reference TRBV15 and TRBJ1-2, reads DAMVIQNPRYQVTQFGKPVTLSCSQTLNHNVMYWYQQKSSQAPKLLFHYYDKDFNNEADTPDNFQSRRPNTSFCFLDIRSPGLGDTAMYLCATSPTGDGYTFGSGTRLTVV.

The chain joins TRBV19 to TRBJ2-3, with TRBD1 matching 11 bases. V gave up 5 bases and J gave up 4 bases; unmatched junction bases: 11. The CDR3 runs 17 residues. The V gene's germline CDR1 is LNHDA and CDR2 SQIVND (reference sequence). CDR3 nucleotide sequence: TGTGCCAGTAGTCCTTGGGGGACAGGGGGATTCGCAGATACGCAGTATTTT. Its protein is CASSPWGTGGFADTQYF.

This sequence joins TRBV4-3 and TRBJ2-1; the D gene is possibly TRBD1 (5 bases). CDR1 and CDR2 from the germline V gene are LGHNA and YSLEER. The CDR3 runs to 13 residues. V lost 2 bases, J lost 9 bases, and 11 bases lay in between. CDR3 nucleotide sequence: TGCGCCAGCAGCCAAATCCCAGGGTCTGAGCAGTTCTTC. Translated: CASSQIPGSEQFF.

V is TRBV5-5 and J is TRBJ2-4; weak D call: TRBD1 (5 bases). With 0 bases removed from V and 0 bases from J, the gap between germline ends came to 16 bases. This CDR3 has 18 residues. Germline assignment: CDR1 SGHKS and CDR2 YYEKEE (reference sequence). Written as DNA, the CDR3 is TGTGCCAGCAGCTTGGGTGACAGAGCACCCTTAGCCAAAAACATTCAGTACTTC. Protein product: CASSLGDRAPLAKNIQYF.

The V gene is TRBV11-3, the J gene TRBJ2-2, with a weak D call TRBD2 (5 bases). Germline CDR1 is SGHNT and CDR2 is YENEEA. V shed 2 bases and J shed 7 bases, with 11 bases lying between them. The CDR3 is 14 amino acids. This CDR3 reads CASSLWTLGGELFF. In DNA, the CDR3 is TGTGCCAGCAGCTTATGGACTCTAGGCGGGGAGCTGTTTTTT.

This clone was seen a few times. The gene calls are TRBV5-5 and TRBJ2-2; TRBD1 matches at 8 bases. This CDR3 region has 15 residues. Germline V gene sequence: CDR1 SGHKS, CDR2 YYEKEE (reference sequence). The V segment lost 0 bases and the J segment 7 bases; nucleotides outside the gene matches: 5. The CDR3 protein is CASSLAQGAGGELFF. In DNA, the CDR3 is TGTGCCAGCAGCTTGGCTCAGGGGGCGGGCGGGGAGCTGTTTTTT.

The chain recombines TRBV14 with TRBJ1-2, with TRBD1 as a possible D gene (5 bases). Germline lookup yields CDR1 SGHDN and CDR2 FVKESK. The CDR3 totals 13 residues. Trimming removed 0 bases at V and 5 bases at J, with 7 bases between. CDR3 residues: CASSQEQAYGYTF. CDR3 DNA: TGTGCCAGCAGCCAAGAACAGGCGTATGGCTACACCTTC.

The chain uses TRBV19 and TRBJ1-2, with 8 bases that match TRBD1. This CDR3 spans 14 amino acids. The V segment lost 7 bases and the J segment 7 bases; nucleotides outside the gene matches: 11. The germline gives CDR1 LNHDA, CDR2 SQIVND (reference sequence). The CDR3 nucleotides are TGTGCCAGTACCCCAACAACCGGGACAGGTGGCTACACCTTC. Encoded protein: CASTPTTGTGGYTF.

The V call is TRBV27, the J call TRBJ2-3; D is unresolved. Trimming removed 5 bases at V and 8 bases at J, with 14 bases between. The CDR3 has 13 amino acids. Germline lookup yields CDR1 MNHEY and CDR2 SMNVEV (reference sequence). In DNA form, the CDR3 reads TGTGCCAGCAGTGAACCATTCTATGGTACGCAGTATTTT. Translating gives CASSEPFYGTQYF.

The V call is TRBV6-5, the J call TRBJ1-5, with a possible D match to TRBD1 (6 bases). V was clipped by 5 bases and J by 6 bases, with 11 bases between them. Germline CDR1 is MNHEY and CDR2 is SVGAGI. CDR3 length: 13 amino acids. This CDR3 reads CASSNGRGQPQHF. The CDR3 coding sequence is TGTGCCAGCAGTAACGGCAGGGGTCAGCCCCAGCATTTT.

The count of this clone is one. This chain joins TRBV30 and TRBJ1-2; no reliable D call. This CDR3 comprises 11 residues. Germline values: CDR1 GTSNPN, CDR2 SVGIG (reference sequence). Trimming removed 3 bases at V and 3 bases at J, with 5 bases between. This CDR3 is CAWRTDYGYTF. CDR3 coding DNA: TGTGCCTGGAGAACAGACTATGGCTACACCTTC.

This chain uses TRBV6-2 or TRBV6-3 with TRBJ1-5, with D possibly matching TRBD1 (6 bases). CDR3 size: 16 residues. The germline gives CDR1 MNHEY, CDR2 SVGEGT. With 5 bases removed from V and 4 bases from J, the gap between germline ends came to 18 bases. The CDR3 sequence is CASSHGRAGANQPQHF. In DNA, the CDR3 is TGTGCCAGCAGTCACGGCCGGGCAGGGGCGAATCAGCCCCAGCATTTT.

The chain combines TRBV7-9 with TRBJ1-2; TRBD1 agrees at 7 bases. The CDR3 loop spans 15 amino acids. Per the germline V gene, CDR1 is SEHNR and CDR2 is FQNEAQ (reference sequence). V shed 1 base and J 4 bases; nucleotides not matched to a gene: 6. For the CDR3, the DNA is TGTGCCAGCAGCTTAGGACAGGGTTTCGGCTATGGCTACACCTTC. This encodes CASSLGQGFGYGYTF.

This rearrangement joins TRBV3-1 (or the pseudogene TRBV3-2) to TRBJ2-3; D is undetermined. CDR3 length equals 17 residues. The ends were cut back, 0 bases at V and 0 bases at J, with 13 bases in the middle. The germline gives CDR1 LGHDT, CDR2 YNNKEL (reference sequence). DNA of the CDR3: TGTGCCAGCAGCCAAGATTTCGTGACTTCAAGCACAGATACGCAGTATTTT. As protein: CASSQDFVTSSTDTQYF.

The chain carries TRBV5-4 and TRBJ1-2, with 8 bases matching TRBD1. The CDR3 has 14 amino acids. The germline gives CDR1 SGHNT, CDR2 YYREEE (reference sequence). J gave up 8 bases and V 6 bases, and 12 bases lay outside the gene matches. The DNA of the CDR3 is TGTGCCAGCACGGGACAGGTGTCGAGGGACGGCTACACCTTC. Residues: CASTGQVSRDGYTF.

For the CDR3, the DNA is TGTGCCAGCAGCTTGCCGGGACAGGGGAATTCACCCCTCCACTTT. It translates to CASSLPGQGNSPLHF. The J gene is TRBJ1-6, the V gene TRBV5-6; TRBD1 agrees at 10 bases. Losses at the gene ends were 1 base for V and 7 bases for J; bases not matched to a gene: 2. Germline V gene lookup returns CDR1 SGHDT and CDR2 YYEEEE. This CDR3 comprises 15 residues. Full variable domain (missing parts from reference TRBV5-6 and TRBJ1-6): DAGVTQSPTHLIKTRGQQVTLRCSPKSGHDTVSWYQQALGQGPQFIFQYYEEEERQRGNFPDRFSGHQFPNYSSELNVNALLLGDSALYLCASSLPGQGNSPLHFGNGTRLTVT.